One sample yielded the 32 T cell receptor beta chains listed below, sequenced in a study of T cells expressing NK-cell markers. TCRdb reprocessed the 5' RACE reads; each CDR3 protein has one entry and no DNA is given. The specimen's table records about 390,000 distinct CDR3 sequences. The sequenced sample was blood T cells: a sorted CD56 or NKG2C T cell subset, CD4+ or CD8+ T cells, or bulk PBMC T cells (not recorded which). The receptor set was obtained from a woman aged 50 to 60 in good health.

The chain combines TRBV24-1 with TRBJ2-2; TCRdb reports TRBD1, a call that lacks DNA to check it against. Germline V gene sequence: CDR1 KGHDR, CDR2 SFDVKD. The CDR3 extends over 16 amino acids. CDR3 loop: CATSDPTGRFTGELFF.

The chain recombines TRBV5-1 with TRBJ2-3; TCRdb calls TRBD2, which cannot be checked without DNA. Germline V gene data show CDR1 as SGHRS and CDR2 as YFSETQ. CDR3 length: 14 residues. This CDR3 is CASSPGTRGDTQYF.

The chain combines TRBV7-9 with TRBJ2-5. Germline V gene lookup returns CDR1 SEHNR and CDR2 FQNEAQ (reference sequence). The CDR3 contains 15 residues. The CDR3 is CASSLGAVVQETQYF.

The rearrangement uses TRBV10-1 and TRBJ2-3; TCRdb names TRBD2, which stays unverified in the absence of DNA. The germline V gene has CDR1 WNHNN and CDR2 SYGVQD (reference sequence). This CDR3 spans 16 amino acids. The CDR3 loop reads CASSEWQGGGADTQYF.

The chain uses TRBV15 and TRBJ1-3; TCRdb selects TRBD1, and the lack of DNA leaves this call unchecked. Germline V gives CDR1 LNHNV, CDR2 YYDKDF (reference sequence). The CDR3 sequence is 13 residues long. CDR3 in amino acids: CATSRDGQRLEYF.

The chain combines TRBV5-1 with TRBJ2-5; TCRdb outputs TRBD1, but without DNA this stays unchecked. There are 19 residues in the CDR3. The germline V gene encodes CDR1 SGHRS and CDR2 YFSETQ. The CDR3: CASSRGGGGARSGQETQYF.

This sequence joins TRBV6-1 and TRBJ1-2. Germline CDR1 and CDR2: MNHNS and SASEGT. This CDR3 has 12 residues. This chain's CDR3 is CASGRGEGGYTF.

CDR3 amino acids: CASSHGTSEVIQYF. The chain recombines TRBV7-9 with TRBJ2-4; TCRdb's D call, TRBD2, is unchecked because there is no DNA. This CDR3 contains 14 residues. CDR1 is SEHNR, CDR2 FQNEAQ, per germline (reference sequence). Full variable domain (rest looked up from reference TRBV7-9 and TRBJ2-4): DTGVSQNPRHKITKRGQNVTFRCDPISEHNRLYWYRQTLGQGPEFLTYFQNEAQLEKSRLLSDRFSAERPKGSFSTLEIQRTEQGDSAMYLCASSHGTSEVIQYFGAGTRLSVL.

V gene TRBV27 combines with J gene TRBJ2-3; TCRdb reports TRBD1, a call that lacks DNA to check it against. CDR1 is MNHEY, CDR2 SMNVEV, per germline (reference sequence). The CDR3 contains 12 residues. CDR3 sequence: CASAGAVSTQYF.

The chain uses TRBV30 and TRBJ2-3; with no DNA, the TCRdb D assignment of TRBD2 cannot be verified. Germline V CDR1 and CDR2: GTSNPN, SVGIG (reference sequence). The CDR3 loop spans 13 amino acids. The CDR3 is CAFSLTSADTQYF.

The genes are TRBV5-1 and TRBJ2-3. This CDR3 spans 13 amino acids. CDR1 and CDR2 from the germline V gene are SGHRS and YFSETQ. This CDR3 is CASSWLALDTQYF.

V gene TRBV2 combines with J gene TRBJ1-3; without DNA, the TCRdb call of TRBD1 cannot be checked. In germline, CDR1 is SNHLY, CDR2 FYNNEI. The CDR3 has 14 amino acids. CDR3 loop: CASRAEKTGNTIYF.

V usage is TRBV24-1 and J usage is TRBJ2-7; the D call from TCRdb, TRBD1, cannot be confirmed without DNA. Germline V CDR1 and CDR2: KGHDR, SFDVKD. This CDR3 is built from 14 residues. The CDR3 loop reads CATSDRGAAGEQYF.

The V call is TRBV20-1, the J call TRBJ2-3; the D gene TCRdb calls, TRBD1, cannot be checked with no DNA. Germline V gene lookup returns CDR1 DFQATT and CDR2 SNEGSKA (reference sequence). CDR3 size: 15 residues. The CDR3 reads CSARATRQGTYTQYF.

The chain recombines TRBV5-1 with TRBJ1-6. Germline V lookup: CDR1 SGHRS, CDR2 YFSETQ. This CDR3 is 15 amino acids long. The CDR3: CASSPSRDINSPLHF.

The V and J genes are TRBV20-1 and TRBJ2-1; TCRdb's assignment of TRBD2 cannot be checked, as there is no DNA. CDR1 and CDR2 from the germline V gene are DFQATT and SNEGSKA (reference sequence). The CDR3 covers 16 residues. The CDR3 loop reads CSARAPGTSGRAEQFF.

CDR3 amino acids: CASTPRPSNTGELFF. The chain recombines TRBV7-9 with TRBJ2-2; the D call of TRBD1 rests on TCRdb alone, since no DNA is present to check it. The CDR3 totals 15 residues. The V gene's germline CDR1 is SEHNR and CDR2 FQNEAQ (reference sequence).

This chain's CDR3 is CASSPRTGVSYTF. The gene calls are TRBV11-2 and TRBJ1-2; checking the TCRdb D call of TRBD1 is not possible without DNA. The germline V gene has CDR1 SGHAT and CDR2 FQNNGV. CDR3 length: 13 residues.

The chain is built from TRBV20-1 and TRBJ2-1; as DNA is missing, the TRBD1 call by TCRdb cannot be tested. Germline V gives CDR1 DFQATT, CDR2 SNEGSKA (reference sequence). The CDR3 is made up of 14 amino acids. CDR3 residues: CSALGTRGYNEQFF.

The V and J genes are TRBV27 and TRBJ1-1; the D call from TCRdb, TRBD1, cannot be confirmed without DNA. Germline values: CDR1 MNHEY, CDR2 SMNVEV (reference sequence). The CDR3 has 13 residues. The chain's CDR3 is CASSWRTGYEAFF.

The chain carries TRBV12-3 or TRBV12-4 and TRBJ1-5. The length of the CDR3 is 14 residues. CDR3 residues: CASSSPPDAQPQHF.

The chain joins TRBV5-6 to TRBJ2-1; TCRdb's D call, TRBD2, is unchecked because there is no DNA. CDR1 and CDR2 from the germline V gene are SGHDT and YYEEEE. CDR3 length equals 15 residues. CDR3 amino acids: CASSSMAGGYNEQFF.

The chain links TRBV29-1 to TRBJ2-1; TCRdb selects TRBD1, and the lack of DNA leaves this call unchecked. The CDR3 runs 15 residues. Per germline, CDR1 SQVTM and CDR2 ANQGSEA. The chain's CDR3 is CSVRMGGSSYNEQFF.

V and J are TRBV14 and TRBJ2-5; TCRdb's D call, TRBD1, is unchecked because there is no DNA. CDR1 SGHDN and CDR2 FVKESK come from the germline V gene. The CDR3 sequence is 12 residues long. Here the CDR3 reads CASSHDRVPQYF.

J is TRBJ1-2 and V is TRBV29-1; the D call of TRBD1 rests on TCRdb alone, since no DNA is present to check it. Germline V CDR1 and CDR2: SQVTM, ANQGSEA. The CDR3 runs 13 residues. The CDR3 spells CSTRQGANYGYTF.

The gene calls are TRBV29-1 and TRBJ2-7; TCRdb names TRBD1, which stays unverified in the absence of DNA. This CDR3 is 12 amino acids long. Germline lookup yields CDR1 SQVTM and CDR2 ANQGSEA. CDR3: CSVEQGAYEQYF.

The gene calls are TRBV12-3 or TRBV12-4 and TRBJ1-1; the D call from TCRdb, TRBD1, cannot be confirmed without DNA. The CDR3 loop spans 13 amino acids. CDR3 in amino acids: CASRGGTEVEAFF.

CDR3 residues: CASRALQGAFYEKLFF. The chain employs TRBV11-2 and TRBJ1-4; TCRdb names TRBD1, which stays unverified in the absence of DNA. The CDR3 totals 16 residues. The germline V gene encodes CDR1 SGHAT and CDR2 FQNNGV.

The chain links TRBV6-2 or TRBV6-3 to TRBJ1-5; without DNA, the TCRdb call of TRBD1 cannot be checked. This CDR3 contains 14 residues. Germline CDR1 and CDR2: MNHEY and SVGEGT. This chain's CDR3 is CASSHEAGARPQHF.

The chain combines TRBV7-8 with TRBJ2-3; the D call of TRBD2 rests on TCRdb alone, since no DNA is present to check it. The CDR3 spans 19 residues. Per germline, CDR1 SGHVS and CDR2 FQNEAQ. CDR3 region: CASSPAFGAAGGPTDTQYF.

This chain uses TRBV24-1 with TRBJ2-1; TCRdb calls TRBD2, which cannot be checked without DNA. The germline V gene has CDR1 KGHDR and CDR2 SFDVKD. There are 15 residues in the CDR3. The CDR3: CATSDFLAGKNEQFF.

The chain uses TRBV24-1 and TRBJ1-2; absent DNA, TCRdb's TRBD1 call cannot be checked. Germline assignment: CDR1 KGHDR and CDR2 SFDVKD. The CDR3 has 15 residues. The CDR3 is CATSDPGTGLYGYTF.